The next 9 T cell receptor beta chains were all read from a single sample in a study of identical twins. TCRdb independently ran MiXCR on the 5' RACE reads; one entry per CDR3 protein. The sample contains approximately 150,000 distinct CDR3 sequences, 3% to 4% of which appear only once. Input material: memory T cells sorted from blood. The receptors were sampled from a man younger than 30 in good health.

This clonotype was counted many times. The chain has TRBV11-2 and TRBJ1-6; a weak D match, TRBD1 (5 bases). The length of the CDR3 is 16 residues. Germline assignment: CDR1 SGHAT and CDR2 FQNNGV. The V gene lost 1 base and the J gene lost 4 bases, with 11 bases spanning the gap. The CDR3 here is CASSLAATAYNSPLHF. The CDR3 DNA is TGTGCCAGCAGCTTAGCGGCGACAGCGTATAATTCACCCCTCCACTTT. The variable domain in full, completed from reference TRBV11-2 and TRBJ1-6, reads EAGVAQSPRYKIIEKRQSVAFWCNPISGHATLYWYQQILGQGPKLLIQFQNNGVVDDSQLPKDRFSAERLKGVDSTLKIQPAKLEDSAVYLCASSLAATAYNSPLHFGNGTRLTVT.

This clonotype occurred many times. V is TRBV3-1 and J is TRBJ1-3, with D unclear. CDR1 LGHDT and CDR2 YNNKEL come from the germline V gene (reference sequence). Trimming shortened V by 5 bases and J by 0 bases, and 11 bases separated the two germline ends. There are 15 residues in the CDR3. CDR3 residues: CASSSTDNSGNTIYF. DNA of the CDR3: TGTGCCAGCAGCTCCACAGACAACTCTGGAAACACCATATATTTT.

The gene calls are TRBV18 and TRBJ2-1, with D possibly matching TRBD1 (5 bases). Trimming left V 3 bases short and J 8 bases short, with 14 bases between. This CDR3 is 14 amino acids long. From germline, CDR1 is KGHSH and CDR2 LQKENI. The CDR3 DNA is TGTGCCAGCTCACCGCAAACAGGTAATGATGAGCAGTTCTTC. This codes for CASSPQTGNDEQFF.

This clonotype appeared a few times. The V gene is TRBV20-1, the J gene TRBJ2-7; the D is unclear. The germline CDR1 and CDR2 sequences are DFQATT and SNEGSKA (reference sequence). The CDR3 is 13 amino acids. Trimming removed 5 bases at V and 0 bases at J, with 11 bases between. CDR3 nucleotide sequence: TGCAGTGCTGGGCACACGGGCTCCTACGAGCAGTACTTC. Protein sequence: CSAGHTGSYEQYF.

This clonotype occurred many times. This chain links TRBV20-1 with TRBJ2-5, with 12 bases identical to TRBD2. The CDR3 is made up of 14 amino acids. CDR1 and CDR2 (germline): DFQATT, SNEGSKA (reference sequence). V lost 6 bases and J lost 4; bases outside the gene matches: 6. CDR3 coding DNA: TGCAGTGCGTCTAGCGGGAGGGCGCGAGAGACCCAGTACTTC. This sequence encodes CSASSGRARETQYF.

This clonotype was picked up many times. CDR3 sequence: CASSWEQRRLNTEAFF. The CDR3 nucleotides are TGCGCCAGCAGCTGGGAACAGAGACGATTGAACACTGAAGCTTTCTTT. The chain links TRBV5-1 to TRBJ1-1; D is ambiguous. The CDR3 loop spans 16 amino acids. Germline CDR1 reads SGHRS; CDR2 reads YFSETQ. V was clipped by 3 bases and J by 0 bases, with 15 bases between them.

This clonotype was picked up a small number of times. The chain has TRBV6-5 and TRBJ2-7; the match to TRBD1 covers 7 bases. CDR1 is MNHEY, CDR2 SVGAGI, per germline. CDR3 size: 11 residues. V shed 9 bases, J shed 3 bases, and the junction held 2 bases outside the gene matches. The CDR3 sequence: CASGTVYEQYF. The CDR3 DNA follows: TGTGCCAGTGGGACAGTCTACGAGCAGTACTTC.

This clonotype was counted many times. This chain links TRBV7-9 with TRBJ1-4, with D hard to call. The CDR3 covers 11 residues. V lost 4 bases to trimming and J lost 9 bases, with 6 bases between them. Germline CDR1 SEHNR, CDR2 FQNEAQ (reference sequence). The DNA of the CDR3 is TGTGCCAGCAGCTCAGAGAAAAAACTGTTTTTT. Translation gives CASSSEKKLFF. The variable domain in full, with the rest retrieved from reference TRBV7-9 and TRBJ1-4, is DTGVSQNPRHKITKRGQNVTFRCDPISEHNRLYWYRQTLGQGPEFLTYFQNEAQLEKSRLLSDRFSAERPKGSFSTLEIQRTEQGDSAMYLCASSSEKKLFFGSGTQLSVL.

Many counts were recorded for this clonotype. V and J are TRBV5-6 and TRBJ2-1, with TRBD2 matching 9 bases. Trimming took 3 bases from V and 8 from J; bases not matched to a gene: 12. The CDR3 totals 16 residues. CDR1 and CDR2 from the germline V gene are SGHDT and YYEEEE. Here the CDR3 DNA reads TGTGCCAGCAGCTCATCCGGGACTAGCCTCTTCGATGAGCAGTTCTTC. This translates into CASSSSGTSLFDEQFF.